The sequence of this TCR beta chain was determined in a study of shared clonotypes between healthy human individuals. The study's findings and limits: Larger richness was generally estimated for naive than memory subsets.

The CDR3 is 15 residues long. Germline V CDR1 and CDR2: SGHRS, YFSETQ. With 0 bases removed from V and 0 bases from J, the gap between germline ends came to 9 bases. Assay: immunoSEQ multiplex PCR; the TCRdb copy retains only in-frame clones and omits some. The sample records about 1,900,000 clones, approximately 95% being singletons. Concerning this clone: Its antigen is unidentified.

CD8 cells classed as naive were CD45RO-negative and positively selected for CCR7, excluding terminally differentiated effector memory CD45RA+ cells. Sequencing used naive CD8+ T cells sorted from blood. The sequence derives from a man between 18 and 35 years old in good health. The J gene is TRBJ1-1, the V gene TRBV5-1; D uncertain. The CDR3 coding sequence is TGCGCCAGCAGCTTGGTCAACCCCTTGAACACTGAAGCTTTCTTT. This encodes CASSLVNPLNTEAFF.